This TCR beta chain was retrieved from a study of vaccination effects on CD4 cells after COVID-19. This CDR3 has 15 residues. Germline CDR1 is SGDLS and CDR2 is YYNGEE. J gave up 1 base and V 5 bases, and 7 bases lay outside the gene matches. The table lists this clone with a few counts. Its antigen is not identified. Subsequent to a culture period of roughly 11 days, CD4+ T cells were isolated. Researchers swapped half the medium for IL-2 medium on both days 3 and 7. The repertoire was sequenced with immunoSEQ multiplex PCR; TCRdb's copy has only in-frame clones and lacks some. Among some 39,000 clones, roughly 82% were seen once, and the ten largest hold 2.5% to 3.5%.

The sequenced sample was CD4+ T cells from PBMCs cultured without peptide, obtained before COVID-19 vaccination. The V gene is TRBV9, the J gene TRBJ1-1; 8 nucleotides match TRBD1. This sequence originates from a human donor who received a COVID-19 vaccine. The CDR3 coding sequence is TGTGCCAGCAGACGTAGAGGGACAGGGAACACTGAAGCTTTCTTT. It codes for CASRRRGTGNTEAFF.